Listed below are T cell receptor beta chains from one sample, sequenced in a study of blood T cell repertoires in COVID-19. Assay: immunoSEQ multiplex PCR; the TCRdb copy retains only in-frame clones and omits some. The top ten hold 2% to 2.5% of the sample, which has roughly 120,000 clones, roughly 89% seen once. Input material: peripheral blood. These receptor sequences come from a woman between 45 and 65 years old with acute or convalescent COVID-19. CDR3s include the opening cysteine and the closing phenylalanine or tryptophan. The D gene is left open where the match is weak. Clone size, where shown, is once, few, many, or a class for clones that have expanded.

j_call,clone_size,d_call,v_call,cdr3_aa,cdr3_nt
TRBJ2-3,NA,TRBD1,TRBV9,CASSSWDREGEDTQYF,TGTGCCAGCAGCAGTTGGGACAGGGAAGGAGAAGATACGCAGTATTTT
TRBJ2-5,NA,TRBD2,TRBV11-2,CASSLAGGRARETQYF,TGTGCCAGCAGTTTAGCGGGCGGGAGGGCCCGAGAGACCCAGTACTTC
TRBJ2-7,NA,TRBD1,TRBV3-1/TRBV3-2,CASRGDRGYEQYF,TGTGCCAGCAGAGGGGACAGGGGCTACGAGCAGTACTTC
TRBJ1-6,NA,NA,TRBV30,CAWNPGSFNSPLHF,TGTGCCTGGAACCCGGGGAGTTTCAATTCACCCCTCCACTTT
TRBJ2-5,NA,NA,TRBV18,CASSPGQPTQGETQYF,TGTGCCAGCTCACCTGGTCAGCCCACCCAGGGGGAGACCCAGTACTTC
TRBJ2-7,NA,NA,TRBV3-1/TRBV3-2,CASSPFTGSYEQYF,TGTGCCAGCAGCCCGTTTACAGGGTCCTACGAGCAGTACTTC
TRBJ1-6,few,TRBD1,TRBV10-3,CASQGAPDSPLHF,TGTGCCAGCCAGGGGGCGCCTGATTCACCCCTCCACTTT
TRBJ1-6,once,TRBD1,TRBV7-3,CASSQGVNSPLHF,TGTGCCAGCAGCCAGGGGGTTAATTCACCCCTCCACTTT
TRBJ2-5,once,TRBD1,TRBV25-1,CASSEPQGALETQYF,TGTGCCAGCAGTGAACCTCAGGGGGCTCTGGAGACCCAGTACTTC
TRBJ1-2,few,TRBD1,TRBV19,CASSLGTGNGYTF,TGTGCCAGTAGTCTTGGGACAGGGAATGGCTACACCTTC
TRBJ1-1,NA,NA,TRBV20-1,CSASRQGNTEAFF,TGCAGTGCTAGTCGGCAGGGCAACACTGAAGCTTTCTTT
TRBJ2-2,NA,NA,TRBV18,CASSPPEGGLTGELFF,TGTGCCAGCTCACCACCGGAGGGAGGATTAACCGGGGAGCTGTTTTTT
TRBJ1-5,NA,NA,TRBV5-1,CASSLLDSLHQPQHF,TGCGCCAGCAGTCTCCTGGACAGCCTCCATCAGCCCCAGCATTTT
TRBJ1-1,once,NA,TRBV7-8,CASSNHLNTEAFF,TGTGCCAGCAGCAATCATTTGAACACTGAAGCTTTCTTT
TRBJ2-3,NA,TRBD2,TRBV7-2,CASSLLGGVSSTDTQYF,TGTGCCAGCAGCCTCCTCGGGGGGGTGTCTTCCACAGATACGCAGTATTTT
TRBJ1-1,NA,NA,TRBV5-1,CASSRLQMNTEAFF,TGCGCCAGCAGCCGGCTACAGATGAACACTGAAGCTTTCTTT
TRBJ2-7,once,NA,TRBV19,CASSAPGLESGYEQYF,TGTGCCAGTAGTGCCCCGGGACTCGAGAGTGGCTACGAGCAGTACTTC
TRBJ2-5,NA,TRBD1,TRBV12-5,CASGRGQVEEETQYF,TGTGCTAGTGGTCGGGGACAGGTAGAAGAAGAGACCCAGTACTTC
TRBJ1-1,NA,NA,TRBV9,CASSGQVDTEAFF,TGTGCCAGCAGCGGACAGGTAGACACTGAAGCTTTCTTT
TRBJ2-7,NA,TRBD1,TRBV10-3,CAISETGGSGEQYF,TGTGCCATCAGTGAAACAGGGGGCTCAGGCGAGCAGTACTTC
TRBJ1-2,NA,NA,TRBV30,CAWNTREYGYTF,TGTGCCTGGAATACCCGAGAGTATGGCTACACCTTC
TRBJ2-5,NA,TRBD1,TRBV5-1,CASSSTGIETQYF,TGCGCCAGCAGCTCGACAGGGATAGAGACCCAGTACTTC
TRBJ1-2,NA,TRBD1,TRBV29-1,CSVQAPGQGGSNYGYTF,TGCAGCGTCCAGGCCCCTGGACAGGGAGGAAGTAACTATGGCTACACCTTC
TRBJ1-3,once,NA,TRBV4-3,CASSQDGGFSGNTIYF,TGCGCCAGCAGCCAAGATGGGGGGTTCTCTGGAAACACCATATATTTT
TRBJ2-1,NA,NA,TRBV9,CASSGDGSSYNEQFF,TGTGCCAGCAGCGGCGACGGGAGCTCCTACAATGAGCAGTTCTTC
TRBJ1-5,NA,NA,TRBV4-3,CASSQVWGDQPQHF,TGCGCCAGCAGCCAAGTTTGGGGGGACCAGCCCCAGCATTTT
TRBJ2-7,once,TRBD2,TRBV7-2,CASSLRTSGGVSSYEQYF,TGTGCCAGCAGCTTAAGAACTAGCGGGGGCGTTAGCTCCTACGAGCAGTACTTC
TRBJ2-3,NA,NA,TRBV11-2,CASGPGTDTQYF,TGTGCCAGCGGCCCCGGCACAGATACGCAGTATTTT
TRBJ2-1,NA,TRBD1,TRBV27,CASSGQGLDEQFF,TGTGCCAGCAGTGGACAGGGCTTGGATGAGCAGTTCTTC
TRBJ2-5,once,TRBD2,TRBV6-2/TRBV6-3,CASSSSGRARETQYF,TGTGCCAGCAGTTCTAGCGGGAGGGCCAGGGAGACCCAGTACTTC
TRBJ1-2,NA,TRBD1,TRBV24-1,CATSEPDRAYGYTF,TGTGCCACCAGTGAACCGGACAGGGCGTATGGCTACACCTTC
TRBJ2-1,NA,NA,TRBV18,CASSLRSDSYNEQFF,TGTGCCAGCTCACTCCGGAGCGACTCCTACAATGAGCAGTTCTTC
TRBJ2-1,NA,NA,TRBV19,CATGSGYNEQFF,TGTGCCACCGGGAGCGGATACAATGAGCAGTTCTTC
TRBJ1-2,once,NA,TRBV6-1,CASSEGGVLNHGYTF,TGTGCCAGCAGTGAAGGGGGGGTCTTGAATCATGGCTACACCTTC
TRBJ1-2,once,NA,TRBV4-1,CASSQEWRANYGYTF,TGCGCCAGCAGCCAAGAGTGGCGGGCTAACTATGGCTACACCTTC
TRBJ2-1,NA,TRBD2,TRBV24-1,CATSEAGGAYNEQFF,TGTGCCACCAGTGAGGCGGGAGGAGCTTACAATGAGCAGTTCTTC
TRBJ2-7,NA,NA,TRBV24-1,CATSGRQLFSYEQYF,TGTGCCACCAGTGGCCGACAGCTATTCTCCTACGAGCAGTACTTC
TRBJ1-1,NA,NA,TRBV18,CASSARGENTEAFF,TGTGCCAGCTCAGCCAGGGGCGAGAACACTGAAGCTTTCTTT
TRBJ2-1,NA,NA,TRBV4-2,CASSQASAGPYNEQFF,TGTGCCAGCAGCCAAGCCTCGGCGGGGCCCTACAATGAGCAGTTCTTC
TRBJ1-1,NA,NA,TRBV4-3,CASSQGRDTEAFF,TGCGCCAGCAGCCAAGGACGGGACACTGAAGCTTTCTTT
TRBJ2-3,NA,TRBD1,TRBV13,CASSSTGGHTDTQYF,TGTGCCAGCAGCTCGACAGGGGGCCACACAGATACGCAGTATTTT
TRBJ1-1,NA,NA,TRBV5-1,CASSLAPSYEAFF,TGCGCCAGCAGCTTGGCTCCCTCCTATGAAGCTTTCTTT
TRBJ1-2,NA,NA,TRBV10-2,CASSEPADGNYGYTF,TGCGCCAGCAGTGAGCCCGCCGACGGGAACTATGGCTACACCTTC
TRBJ2-3,NA,NA,TRBV24-1,CATSDPQDPQDTQYF,TGTGCCACCAGTGATCCTCAGGATCCCCAAGATACGCAGTATTTT
TRBJ2-3,NA,TRBD2,TRBV24-1,CATRGRGTDTQYF,TGTGCCACCCGAGGGCGGGGGACAGATACGCAGTATTTT